This record concerns one T cell receptor (beta chain) sequence. Its antigen is unidentified. This sample is part of a study of CD8 T cells in ankylosing spondylitis. The CDR3 is 14 residues long. Germline loops: CDR1 KGHDR, CDR2 SFDVKD. V was cut by 2 bases and J by 3 bases, with 8 bases left in between. Study conclusions and caveats: In peripheral blood, disease-linked CD8+ clones occurred at relatively low frequencies. As reported, disease-linked clones showed significant enrichment in matched ankylosing spondylitis synovial fluid. What appeared characteristic of ankylosing spondylitis blood was a TCR beta motif of fewer than ten highly homologous variants. Past research had described some motif variants in reactive arthritis synovial fluid and blood.

Molecular-barcoded quantitative 5'-RACE produced these TCR beta libraries. One entry per CDR3 protein results from TCRdb running MiXCR on the 5' RACE reads. The repertoire holds more than 400,000 distinct CDR3 sequences, with approximately 5.3% as singletons. The chain joins TRBV24-1 to TRBJ2-3; no definite D call. The sequencing sample was made of blood, either unsorted or a sorted T cell fraction (not recorded which). This sequence was found in a male donor with ankylosing spondylitis. CDR3 loop: CATSDSKDTDTQYF. The DNA for the CDR3 is TGTGCCACCAGTGATTCTAAGGATACAGATACGCAGTATTTT.